The text below deals with one TCR beta chain. The CDR3 length is 14 residues. V shed 0 bases, J shed 4 bases, and the junction held 4 bases outside the gene matches. From germline, CDR1 is GTSNPN and CDR2 SVGIG (reference sequence). The data originate from a study of cytomegalovirus exposure and HLA in healthy donors. The table came from immunoSEQ multiplex PCR; TCRdb's copy has only in-frame clones and leaves some out. There are fewer than 200,000 clones in the sample; around 85% occur only once, and roughly 15% lies in the top ten. The chain carries TRBV30 and TRBJ1-2; 8 nucleotides line up with TRBD1. This TCR was sampled from a man younger than 30 in good health and CMV-seropositive. Sequencing used PBMCs. The CDR3 is CAWSVTGGFYGYTF. CDR3 nucleotides: TGTGCCTGGAGTGTAACAGGGGGATTCTATGGCTACACCTTC.